Below are 13 T cell receptor beta chains sequenced from a single sample in a study of CD8 T cells in Susac syndrome. With random hexamers, reverse transcription was performed on about 0.45 to 1 ug of RNA. TCRdb reanalysed the immunoSEQ multiplex PCR reads using MiXCR and keeps one entry per CDR3 protein. This sample yields about 49,000 distinct CDR3 sequences, of which more than 85% are seen a single time; 0.45% to 0.65% belongs to the top ten. The specimen sequenced was CD8+ T cells from PBMCs. The receptor source for this set is a human donor in good health.

The J gene is TRBJ2-1, the V gene TRBV5-1; TRBD1 or TRBD2 may be the D gene (5 bases each). Trimming removed 3 bases from V and 9 bases from J, with 13 bases in between. The V gene's germline CDR1 is SGHRS and CDR2 YFSETQ. This CDR3 has 13 residues. As DNA, the CDR3 is TGCGCCAGCAGCTGGGACGGTTTTTTTGAGCAGTTCTTC. This gives the protein CASSWDGFFEQFF.

The rearrangement uses TRBV19 and TRBJ2-1; tentative D call: TRBD2 (6 bases). Trimming took 4 bases from V and 6 from J, leaving 19 bases between them. The germline gives CDR1 LNHDA, CDR2 SQIVND (reference sequence). The CDR3 extends over 16 amino acids. CDR3 in DNA: TGTGCCAGTAGTACCGAGACTAGTCTGAGATCCAATGAGCAGTTCTTC. Protein: CASSTETSLRSNEQFF. The full variable domain, its missing parts supplied by reference TRBV19 and TRBJ2-1, is DGGITQSPKYLFRKEGQNVTLSCEQNLNHDAMYWYRQDPGQGLRLIYYSQIVNDFQKGDIAEGYSVSREKKESFPLTVTSAQKNPTAFYLCASSTETSLRSNEQFFGPGTRLTVL.

The genes are TRBV13 and TRBJ1-1; D remains unclear. Germline V gene sequence: CDR1 PRHDT, CDR2 FYEKMQ (reference sequence). CDR3 size: 15 residues. V lost 1 base, J lost 4 bases, and 13 bases lay in between. CDR3: CASSLEGSLGTEAFF. CDR3 bases: TGTGCCAGCAGCTTAGAAGGCTCACTAGGCACTGAAGCTTTCTTT. The full variable domain, rest sourced from reference TRBV13 and TRBJ1-1, is AAGVIQSPRHLIKEKRETATLKCYPIPRHDTVYWYQQGPGQDPQFLISFYEKMQSDKGSIPDRFSAQQFSDYHSELNMSSLELGDSALYFCASSLEGSLGTEAFFGQGTRLTVV.

The chain employs TRBV6-6 and TRBJ2-2, with 7 bases fitting TRBD1. The CDR3 contains 15 residues. V shed 2 bases, J shed 7 bases, and the junction held 7 bases outside the gene matches. Germline CDR1 MNHNY, CDR2 SVGAGI (reference sequence). The CDR3 DNA follows: TGTGCCAGCAGTTACAGGGGGCAGGGGATCGGGGAGCTGTTTTTT. Protein sequence: CASSYRGQGIGELFF.

The gene calls are TRBV28 and TRBJ2-1, with 13 bases fitting TRBD2. Trimming removed 7 bases from V and 7 bases from J; junction bases left unmatched: 7. The germline V gene encodes CDR1 MDHEN and CDR2 SYDVKM. This CDR3 comprises 15 residues. The CDR3 coding sequence is TGTGCCAGCATCCCCGGACTAGCGGGAGTTAATGAGCAGTTCTTC. It specifies CASIPGLAGVNEQFF.

The chain recombines TRBV7-9 with TRBJ2-3, with 7 bases aligning to TRBD2. This CDR3 has 18 residues. Per the germline V gene, CDR1 is SEHNR and CDR2 is FQNEAQ (reference sequence). The ends lost 4 bases at V and 4 bases at J; junction bases unmatched: 17. The chain's CDR3 is CASSSVGGGPVWADTQYF. The CDR3 DNA reads TGTGCCAGCAGCTCAGTTGGGGGAGGGCCGGTCTGGGCAGATACGCAGTATTTT.

This clonotype was seen only once. The CDR3 DNA sequence: TGTGCCAGCAGCTCAATTACACAGGGGCCGAACACTGAAGCTTTCTTT. It encodes CASSSITQGPNTEAFF. The chain couples TRBV7-6 to TRBJ1-1, with 7 bases matching TRBD1. Trimming at V came to 4 bases and at J to 1 base, leaving 9 bases not matched to a gene. CDR3 length: 16 residues. Germline V gene sequence: CDR1 SGHVS, CDR2 FNYEAQ. The full variable domain, completed using reference TRBV7-6 and TRBJ1-1, is GAGVSQSPRYKVTKRGQDVALRCDPISGHVSLYWYRQALGQGPEFLTYFNYEAQQDKSGLPNDRFSAERPEGSISTLTIQRTEQRDSAMYRCASSSITQGPNTEAFFGQGTRLTVV.

This sequence joins TRBV3-1 and TRBJ2-3, with 10 bases fitting TRBD2. Unmatched junction bases numbered 15, after V lost 0 bases and J lost 0 bases. The CDR3 totals 21 residues. The germline CDR1 and CDR2 sequences are LGHDT and YNNKEL (reference sequence). CDR3 sequence: CASSQERPYSGRIHSTDTQYF. DNA of the CDR3: TGTGCCAGCAGCCAAGAACGGCCATATAGCGGGAGGATTCATAGCACAGATACGCAGTATTTT.

About this clonotype itself: One end of the junction is discordant with germline, which a read error may explain. This chain links TRBV2 with TRBJ2-7; 13 positions match TRBD2. This CDR3 contains 15 residues. Germline loops: CDR1 SNHLY, CDR2 FYNNEI. The CDR3 is CASREGLAGAHEQYF. CDR3 coding DNA: TGTGCCAGCAGGGAAGGACTAGCGGGAGCCCACGAGCAGTACTTC.

CDR3 residues: CATSRRRQGDEQFF. The CDR3 DNA follows: TGTGCCACCAGCAGGAGAAGACAAGGCGATGAGCAGTTCTTC. The chain recombines TRBV15 with TRBJ2-1; no definite D call. The length of the CDR3 is 14 residues. Germline V gene data show CDR1 as LNHNV and CDR2 as YYDKDF (reference sequence). V lost 3 bases, J lost 8 bases, and 14 bases lay in between.

V gene TRBV20-1 combines with J gene TRBJ2-7; D is possibly TRBD2 (5 bases). This CDR3 comprises 11 residues. Trimming cost V 5 bases and J 11 bases, with 16 bases left between them. CDR1 is DFQATT and CDR2 is SNEGSKA in the germline V gene (reference sequence). The CDR3 sequence is CSAPSLQEEYF. CDR3 nucleotide sequence: TGCAGTGCTCCCTCTTTGCAGGAGGAGTACTTC.

This chain connects TRBV29-1 to TRBJ2-1; D is perhaps TRBD2 (6 bases). Germline CDR1 and CDR2: SQVTM and ANQGSEA. Trimming stripped 4 bases from V and 4 bases from J, with 17 bases between. The CDR3 spans 15 residues. CDR3 sequence: CSVALAEQYYNEQFF. DNA for the CDR3: TGCAGCGTTGCCTTAGCGGAACAGTATTACAATGAGCAGTTCTTC.

In this sample, this clonotype turned up a few times. The J gene is TRBJ2-7, the V gene TRBV27; D could derive from TRBD1 or TRBD2 (6 bases each). CDR1 MNHEY and CDR2 SMNVEV come from the germline V gene (reference sequence). The CDR3 sequence is 18 residues long. The ends were cut back, 5 bases at V and 2 bases at J, with 25 bases in the middle. As DNA, the CDR3 is TGTGCCAGCAGTCCTCCCCCTTCGGCCGGGGGCTCAACCTACGAGCAGTACTTC. Residues: CASSPPPSAGGSTYEQYF.